This T cell receptor (beta chain) is drawn from a study of T cells in Graves' hyperthyroidism and ophthalmopathy. Amplified regions were TCR beta CDR3 sequences from RNA transcripts. Primed by the HTBI set, a first-round RT-PCR was run on the TCR CDR3. MiXCR, applied by TCRdb to the multiplex PCR reads, yields one record per CDR3 protein. The sample records under 250,000 distinct CDR3 sequences, roughly 17% being singletons. Study results and caveats: Appearing also in blood were most of the thyroid clonotypes expanded above 0.001. In simple terms, a model built on 13 V-J features told ophthalmopathy apart from stable hyperthyroidism.

Graves' hyperthyroidism without ophthalmopathy progression within 18 months was termed stable. CDR3 length: 15 amino acids. The V end was cut by 5 bases, the J end by 0 bases, with 11 bases between. Germline V lookup: CDR1 LNHDA, CDR2 SQIVND (reference sequence). A remark on this clonotype: Its cognate antigen is unknown.

The chain couples TRBV19 to TRBJ1-5, with D uncertain. The receptor comes from a woman in her forties or fifties with Graves' hyperthyroidism. Sequencing was carried out using blood. The CDR3: CASSPVLYSNQPQHF. In DNA form, the CDR3 reads TGTGCCAGTAGTCCCGTCCTATATAGCAATCAGCCCCAGCATTTT.